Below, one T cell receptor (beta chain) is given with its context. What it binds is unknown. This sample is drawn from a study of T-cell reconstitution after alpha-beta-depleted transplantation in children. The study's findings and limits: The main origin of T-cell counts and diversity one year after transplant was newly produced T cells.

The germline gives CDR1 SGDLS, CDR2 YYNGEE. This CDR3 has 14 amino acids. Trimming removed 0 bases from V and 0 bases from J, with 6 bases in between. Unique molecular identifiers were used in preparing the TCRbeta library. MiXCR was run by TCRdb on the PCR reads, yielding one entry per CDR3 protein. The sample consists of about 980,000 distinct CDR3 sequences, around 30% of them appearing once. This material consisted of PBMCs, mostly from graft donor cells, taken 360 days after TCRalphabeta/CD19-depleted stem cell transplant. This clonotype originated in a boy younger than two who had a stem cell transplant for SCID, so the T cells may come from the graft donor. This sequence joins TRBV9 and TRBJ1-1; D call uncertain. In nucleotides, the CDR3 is TGTGCCAGCAGCGTAGACACCATGAACACTGAAGCTTTCTTT. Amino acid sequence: CASSVDTMNTEAFF.